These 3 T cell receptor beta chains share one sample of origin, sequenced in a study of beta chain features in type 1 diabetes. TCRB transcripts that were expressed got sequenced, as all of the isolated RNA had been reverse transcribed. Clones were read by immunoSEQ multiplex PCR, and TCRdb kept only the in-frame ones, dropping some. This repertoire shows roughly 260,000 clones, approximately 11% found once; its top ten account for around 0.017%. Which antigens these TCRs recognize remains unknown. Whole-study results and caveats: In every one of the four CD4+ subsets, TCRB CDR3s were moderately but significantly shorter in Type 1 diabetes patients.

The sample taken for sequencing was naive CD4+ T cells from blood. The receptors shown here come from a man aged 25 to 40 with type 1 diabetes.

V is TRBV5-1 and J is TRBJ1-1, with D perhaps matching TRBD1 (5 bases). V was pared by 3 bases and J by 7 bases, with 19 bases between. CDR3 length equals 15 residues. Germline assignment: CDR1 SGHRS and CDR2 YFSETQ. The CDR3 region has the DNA TGCGCCAGCAGCTGGAGATTGGAGGGGATCGGTGAAGCTTTCTTT. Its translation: CASSWRLEGIGEAFF.

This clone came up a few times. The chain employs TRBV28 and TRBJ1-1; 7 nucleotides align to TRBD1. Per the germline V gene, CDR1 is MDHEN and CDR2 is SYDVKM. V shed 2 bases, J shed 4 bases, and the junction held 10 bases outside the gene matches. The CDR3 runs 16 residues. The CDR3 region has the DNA TGTGCCAGCAGTTTAATCGGAGCAGGGGGGTCCACTGAAGCTTTCTTT. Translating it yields CASSLIGAGGSTEAFF.

DNA of the CDR3: TGTGCCAGCAAACCCACTCTGGCTGGAAACACCATATATTTT. Encoded protein: CASKPTLAGNTIYF. This chain links TRBV2 with TRBJ1-3; D remains ambiguous. Deletions cut 7 bases from V and 2 bases from J, with 12 bases between. The CDR3 spans 14 residues. Per the germline V gene, CDR1 is SNHLY and CDR2 is FYNNEI.